This section outlines one TCR beta chain sequence together with its context. Its antigen is unknown. Base quality data are lacking; no much larger clone is found one base away. The data were obtained in a study of cytomegalovirus exposure and HLA in healthy donors (dated by TCRdb to between 2016 and 2019). With regard to the full study: A later analysis indicated that the 120 validation repertoires were generated on the platform also employed for the approximately 690 repertoires of the first cohort. The study was designed to test whether signatures of past pathogen exposure could be identified by cataloging public T cell receptors. A separate validation cohort of more than 100 different subjects was used in addition to the roughly 640-subject first cohort. High-throughput TCR immunosequencing, statistical association of individual TCRs with disease status, and machine learning were combined to predict cytomegalovirus infection status. The study at large found these results: Cytomegalovirus status was reported to be diagnosed by the classifier with high specificity and sensitivity in both the original and validation cohorts. A later analysis found that TCRs clustered in the first cohort also tended to co-occur in the 110 or so validation repertoires, with more than 90% of cluster scores above 0. The validation cohort had no HLA typing available for a later analysis, so co-occurrence within that cohort was assessed over all 120 or so repertoires. In vitro tests confirmed that a few of the cytomegalovirus-associated TCR beta chains recognize cytomegalovirus antigens. While some public TCRs were present in many individuals, most TCR sequences turned up only very rarely across donors. The authors suggested that the approach could potentially be generalized to other disease states and immunological phenotypes. In the study, 150 to 200 TCR beta chains were listed as associated with cytomegalovirus.

Separate from the approximately 670-subject first cohort, the validation cohort of about 110 subjects was the group to which the donors belonged. Library prep was done by the immunoSEQ multiplex PCR assay. Per the original workflow: A statistical classification framework was built to diagnose cytomegalovirus status from the catalog of TCR beta chain sequences. TCRdb's version of the immuneACCESS table is confined to in-frame rearrangements and falls short of the full clone set. An unresolved V gene accounts for under half of the shortfall where checked; the remainder is of unknown origin. The V and J calls and the clone size are those of that table, but D and trimming were determined from the DNA. This sample gives tens of thousands of clones in total; around 95% of them show up just once. The ten top clones hold under 0.75% of the sample. The CDR3 runs 13 residues from the cysteine to the phenylalanine. Kept here is only the CDR3 DNA, which spans 39 bases and is read in frame from base 1. In the germline V gene, CDR1 corresponds to MNHEY and CDR2 to SVGAGI. Deletion took 2 bases off V and 4 bases off J, with a span of 8 bases between the germline ends.

The receptor was derived from a woman aged 18-29 years in good health and CMV-seronegative. The chain was built from TRBV6-5 and TRBJ1-1, with an unclear D gene assignment. The sequenced sample consisted of PBMCs. The DNA is TGTGCCAGCAGTTACACAGACCGCACTGAAGCTTTCTTT. Translated, it gives CASSYTDRTEAFF.